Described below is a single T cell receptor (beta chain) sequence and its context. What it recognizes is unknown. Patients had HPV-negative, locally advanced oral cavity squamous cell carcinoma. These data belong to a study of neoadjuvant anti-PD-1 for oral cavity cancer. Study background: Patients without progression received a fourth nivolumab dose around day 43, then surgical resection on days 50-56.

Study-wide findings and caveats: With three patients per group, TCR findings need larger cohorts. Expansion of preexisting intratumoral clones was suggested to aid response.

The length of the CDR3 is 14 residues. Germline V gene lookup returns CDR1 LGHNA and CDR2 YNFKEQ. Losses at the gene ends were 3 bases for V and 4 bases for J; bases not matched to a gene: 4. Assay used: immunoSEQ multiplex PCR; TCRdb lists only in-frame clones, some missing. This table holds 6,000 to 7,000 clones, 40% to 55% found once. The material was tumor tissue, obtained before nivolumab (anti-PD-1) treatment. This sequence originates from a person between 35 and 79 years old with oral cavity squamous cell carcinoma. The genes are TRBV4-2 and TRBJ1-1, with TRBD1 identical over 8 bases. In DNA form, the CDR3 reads TGTGCCAGCAGCCAGGACAGGGCGGGCACTGAAGCTTTCTTT. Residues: CASSQDRAGTEAFF.